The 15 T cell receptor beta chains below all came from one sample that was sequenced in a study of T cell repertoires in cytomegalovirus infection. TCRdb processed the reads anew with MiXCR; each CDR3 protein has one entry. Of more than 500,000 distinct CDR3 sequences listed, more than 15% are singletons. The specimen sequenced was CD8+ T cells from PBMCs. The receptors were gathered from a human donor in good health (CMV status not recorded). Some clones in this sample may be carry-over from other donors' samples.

The CDR3, as DNA: TGTGCCAGCAGCGTAACAGGAATCTCCTACGAGCAGTACTTC. This encodes CASSVTGISYEQYF. The chain combines TRBV28 with TRBJ2-7; possible D gene TRBD1, 5 bases. V was shortened by 6 bases and J by 0 bases, with 12 bases between the two germline ends. Germline V CDR1 and CDR2: MDHEN, SYDVKM. The CDR3 runs 14 residues.

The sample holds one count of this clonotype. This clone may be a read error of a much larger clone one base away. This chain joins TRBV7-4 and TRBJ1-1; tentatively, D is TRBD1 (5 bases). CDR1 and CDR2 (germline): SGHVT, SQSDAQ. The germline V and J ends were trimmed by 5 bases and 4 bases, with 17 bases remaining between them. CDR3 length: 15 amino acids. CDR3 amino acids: CASSRPGTEITEAFF. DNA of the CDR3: TGTGCCAGCAGCCGTCCCGGGACGGAAATCACTGAAGCTTTCTTT.

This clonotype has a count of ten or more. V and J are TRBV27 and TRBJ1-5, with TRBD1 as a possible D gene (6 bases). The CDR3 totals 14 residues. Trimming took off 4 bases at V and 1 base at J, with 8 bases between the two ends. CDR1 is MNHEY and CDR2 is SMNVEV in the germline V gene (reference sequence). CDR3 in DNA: TGTGCCAGCAGTTCTACAGGGAGCAATCAGCCCCAGCATTTT. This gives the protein CASSSTGSNQPQHF.

The CDR3 loop reads CASSYPGLRLSGNTIYF. The CDR3 DNA is TGTGCCAGCAGTTACCCCGGACTGAGACTCTCTGGAAACACCATATATTTT. This sequence joins TRBV6-2 or TRBV6-3 and TRBJ1-3; D is unresolved. This CDR3 is 17 amino acids long. Germline loops: CDR1 MNHEY, CDR2 SVGEGT. Trimming pared 2 bases from V and 0 bases from J, leaving 14 bases between.

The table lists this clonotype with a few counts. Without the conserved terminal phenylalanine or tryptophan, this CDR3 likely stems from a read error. The CDR3 is CASSFGQGYEQYL. The CDR3 region has the DNA TGTGCTAGCAGCTTCGGACAGGGCTACGAGCAGTACTTA. The genes are TRBV7-6 and TRBJ2-7; 8 bases align to TRBD1. Germline lookup yields CDR1 SGHVS and CDR2 FNYEAQ. The length of the CDR3 is 13 residues.

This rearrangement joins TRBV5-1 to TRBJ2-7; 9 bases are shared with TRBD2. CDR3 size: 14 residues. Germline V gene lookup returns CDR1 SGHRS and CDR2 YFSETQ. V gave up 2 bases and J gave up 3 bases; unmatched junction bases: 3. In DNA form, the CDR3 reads TGCGCCAGCAGCTTCGCTAGCGGGGACTACGAGCAGTACTTC. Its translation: CASSFASGDYEQYF.

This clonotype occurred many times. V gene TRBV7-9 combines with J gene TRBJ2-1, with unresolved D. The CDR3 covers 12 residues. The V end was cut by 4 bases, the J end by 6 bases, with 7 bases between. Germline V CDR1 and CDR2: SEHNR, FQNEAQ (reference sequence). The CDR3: CASSSAPNEQFF. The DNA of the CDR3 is TGTGCCAGCAGCTCTGCCCCCAATGAGCAGTTCTTC.

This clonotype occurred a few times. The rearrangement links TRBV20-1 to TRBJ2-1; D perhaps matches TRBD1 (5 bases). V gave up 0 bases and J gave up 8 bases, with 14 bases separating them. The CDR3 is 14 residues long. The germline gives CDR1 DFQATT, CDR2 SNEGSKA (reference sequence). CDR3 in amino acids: CSARDQGRGDEQFF. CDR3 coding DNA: TGCAGTGCTAGAGACCAGGGCAGAGGCGATGAGCAGTTCTTC.

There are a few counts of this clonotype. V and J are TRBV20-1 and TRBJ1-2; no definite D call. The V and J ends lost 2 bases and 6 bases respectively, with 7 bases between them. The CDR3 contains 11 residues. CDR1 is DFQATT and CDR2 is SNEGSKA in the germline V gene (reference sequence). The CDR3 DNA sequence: TGCAGTGCTAGAAGAGGGCATGGCTACACCTTC. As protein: CSARRGHGYTF.

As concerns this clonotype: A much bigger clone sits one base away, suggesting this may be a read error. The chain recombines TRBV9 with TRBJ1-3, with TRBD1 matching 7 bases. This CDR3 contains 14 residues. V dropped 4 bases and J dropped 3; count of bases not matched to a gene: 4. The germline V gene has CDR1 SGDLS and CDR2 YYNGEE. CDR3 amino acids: CASSPGTDGNTIYF. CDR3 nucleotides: TGTGCCAGCAGCCCCGGGACAGATGGAAACACCATATATTTT.

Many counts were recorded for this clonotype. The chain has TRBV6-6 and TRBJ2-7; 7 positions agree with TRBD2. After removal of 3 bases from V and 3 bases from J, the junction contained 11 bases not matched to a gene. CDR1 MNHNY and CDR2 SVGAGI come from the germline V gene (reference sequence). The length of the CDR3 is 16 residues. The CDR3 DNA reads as TGTGCCAGCAGTTATCAAGGAACCCAGCGGGGCTACGAGCAGTACTTC. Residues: CASSYQGTQRGYEQYF.

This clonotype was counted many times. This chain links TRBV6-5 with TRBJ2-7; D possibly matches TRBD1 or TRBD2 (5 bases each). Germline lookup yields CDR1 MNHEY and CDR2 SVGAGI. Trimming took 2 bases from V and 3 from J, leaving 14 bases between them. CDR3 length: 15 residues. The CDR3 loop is CASSYPTVGGYEQYF. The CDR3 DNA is TGTGCCAGCAGTTACCCAACAGTTGGGGGCTACGAGCAGTACTTC.

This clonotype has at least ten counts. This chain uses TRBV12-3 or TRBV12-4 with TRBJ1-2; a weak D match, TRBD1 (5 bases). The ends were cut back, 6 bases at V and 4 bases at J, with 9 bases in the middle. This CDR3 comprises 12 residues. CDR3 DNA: TGTGCCAGCAGCTCAACAGGCTATGGCTACACCTTC. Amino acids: CASSSTGYGYTF.

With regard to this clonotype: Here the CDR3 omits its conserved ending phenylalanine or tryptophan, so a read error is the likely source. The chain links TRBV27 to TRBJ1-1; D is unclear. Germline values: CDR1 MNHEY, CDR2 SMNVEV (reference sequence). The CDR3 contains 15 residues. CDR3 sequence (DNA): TGTGCCAGCAGTTTATCTCCCGGCCCGAACACTGTAGCTTTCTAT. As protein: CASSLSPGPNTVAFY.

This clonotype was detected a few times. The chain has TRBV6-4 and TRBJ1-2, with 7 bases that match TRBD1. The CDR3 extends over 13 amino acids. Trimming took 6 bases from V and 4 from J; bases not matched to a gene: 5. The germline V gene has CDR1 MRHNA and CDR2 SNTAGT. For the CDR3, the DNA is TGTGCCAGCAGGAGGGCAGGGGGCTATGGCTACACCTTC. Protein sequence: CASRRAGGYGYTF.